The 7 T cell receptor beta chains in this list originate from one sample, sequenced in a study of blood T cells in healthy people across ages. Through a sample-barcoded 5' primer and a J-beta primer mix, a second PCR was run for roughly 6 to 12 cycles. From the 5' RACE reads, TCRdb called clonotypes with MiXCR, one entry per CDR3 protein. The sample has about 1.8 million distinct CDR3 sequences, about 50% seen once. The sample taken for sequencing was blood. These receptors originate from a woman aged 40 to 49 in good health.

In regard to this clonotype: One base away lies a much larger clone, so this may be a sequencing read error. CDR3 residues: CASIPPGSNLNEQYF. CDR3 DNA sequence: TGTGCCAGCATTCCCCCAGGGAGCAACCTCAATGAGCAGTACTTC. The chain links TRBV7-9 to TRBJ2-7; D is perhaps TRBD1 or TRBD2 (5 bases each). The CDR3 runs 15 residues. Trimming cost V 7 bases and J 7 bases, with 23 bases left between them. CDR1 and CDR2 from the germline V gene are SEHNR and FQNEAQ (reference sequence).

The V call is TRBV7-9, the J call TRBJ2-1, with D perhaps TRBD1 (5 bases). This CDR3 comprises 18 residues. V lost 5 bases, J lost 7 bases, and 27 bases lay in between. Per the germline V gene, CDR1 is SEHNR and CDR2 is FQNEAQ (reference sequence). CDR3 residues: CASSPKWGQRNMVNEQFF. In DNA, the CDR3 is TGTGCCAGCAGCCCAAAGTGGGGCCAGAGAAATATGGTAAATGAGCAGTTCTTC. Full variable domain (outside the CDR3, taken from reference TRBV7-9 and TRBJ2-1): DTGVSQNPRHKITKRGQNVTFRCDPISEHNRLYWYRQTLGQGPEFLTYFQNEAQLEKSRLLSDRFSAERPKGSFSTLEIQRTEQGDSAMYLCASSPKWGQRNMVNEQFFGPGTRLTVL.

The sample holds one count of this clonotype. The rearrangement links TRBV12-5 to TRBJ1-1; the D gene is possibly TRBD1 (5 bases). Germline V lookup: CDR1 LGHNT, CDR2 FRNRAP. The CDR3 runs 15 residues. Trimming stripped 5 bases from V and 0 bases from J, with 13 bases between. The CDR3 DNA is TGTGCTAGTGGTCTCGTGGACATATTGAACACTGAAGCTTTCTTT. This translates into CASGLVDILNTEAFF.

The chain links TRBV15 to TRBJ2-5, with 11 bases that match TRBD1. The CDR3 contains 15 residues. The ends lost 3 bases at V and 7 bases at J; junction bases unmatched: 7. Germline assignment: CDR1 LNHNV and CDR2 YYDKDF (reference sequence). The CDR3, as DNA: TGTGCCACCAGCAGGGAGGGACAGGGGGAAGGGACCCAGTACTTC. This sequence encodes CATSREGQGEGTQYF.

The J gene is TRBJ2-3, the V gene TRBV24-1; 10 bases line up with TRBD2. The junction had 10 bases not matched to a gene; V was cut back by 0 bases and J by 8 bases. This CDR3 comprises 17 residues. Looked up from germline, CDR1 is KGHDR and CDR2 is SFDVKD. The CDR3 loop reads CATSDLGRTSGTATQYF. CDR3 nucleotides: TGTGCCACCAGTGATTTGGGGAGGACTAGCGGCACTGCTACGCAGTATTTT.

The chain recombines TRBV4-2 with TRBJ2-1, with no clear D. There are 13 residues in the CDR3. CDR1 LGHNA and CDR2 YNFKEQ come from the germline V gene. Trimming stripped 0 bases from V and 3 bases from J, with 3 bases between. The CDR3 DNA follows: TGTGCCAGCAGCCAAGAGGTCTACAATGAGCAGTTCTTC. It codes for CASSQEVYNEQFF.

The CDR3 spells CASRWWGLSYEQYF. Here the CDR3 DNA reads TGTGCCAGCAGGTGGTGGGGGCTCTCCTACGAGCAGTACTTC. The chain recombines TRBV11-2 with TRBJ2-7; D is possibly TRBD1 (6 bases). Trimming pared 6 bases from V and 0 bases from J, leaving 12 bases between. From germline, CDR1 is SGHAT and CDR2 FQNNGV. This CDR3 has 14 residues.